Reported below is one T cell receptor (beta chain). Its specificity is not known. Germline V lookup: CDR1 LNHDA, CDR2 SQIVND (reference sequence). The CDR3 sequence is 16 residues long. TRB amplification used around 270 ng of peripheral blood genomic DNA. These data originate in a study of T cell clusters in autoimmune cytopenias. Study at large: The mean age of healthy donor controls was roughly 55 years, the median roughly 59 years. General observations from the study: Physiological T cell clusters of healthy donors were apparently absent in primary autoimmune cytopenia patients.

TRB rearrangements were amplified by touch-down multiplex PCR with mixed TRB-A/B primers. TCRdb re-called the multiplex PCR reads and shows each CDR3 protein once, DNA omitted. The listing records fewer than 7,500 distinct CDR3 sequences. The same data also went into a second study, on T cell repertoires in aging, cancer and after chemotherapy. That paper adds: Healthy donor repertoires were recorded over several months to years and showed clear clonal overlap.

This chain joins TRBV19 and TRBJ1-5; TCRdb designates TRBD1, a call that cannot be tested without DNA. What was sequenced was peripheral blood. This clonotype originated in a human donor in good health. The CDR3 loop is CASMQRQGLSNQPQHF.